Included here is one T cell receptor (beta chain) sequence, with context. It has no known antigen specificity. Base qualities were left out, and no much larger clone turns up one base away. The library was prepared using 5' RACE. Instrument used: Illumina HiSeq 2500. A second 7 to 11 cycle PCR used a sample-barcoded 5' primer and a J-beta primer mix. A template-switch 5' adaptor carrying 12 random nucleotides introduced a unique molecular identifier onto each TCR beta cDNA molecule. At least 3 million CDR3-containing paired-end reads were obtained from each sample. First-strand cDNA was synthesized from all RNA with the Mint cDNA synthesis kit, primed by a TRBC-specific oligonucleotide. After uracil-DNA glycosylase treatment, a first 18-cycle PCR used universal primers M1SS and BC2_uni_R on all cDNA. In the paper's pipeline: For normalization, 1 million high-quality reads, each with a distinct molecular identifier, were randomly selected from each sample. Instead of being binned into consensus sequences, reads with shared molecular identifiers were discarded. MiTCR, set to a Q25 quality threshold and the strictest error-elimination algorithm, was used for CDR3 identification, clonotype clustering and error correction. A nonparametric unseen species model with Euler transformation was used to estimate lower-bound total TCR beta diversity. TCRdb redid the processing of the public reads, applying fastp at Q25 and MiXCR, and retained in-frame beta chains. Rows with one shared CDR3 protein collapse into an entry with the most common genes and DNA. The V and J calls here are based on TCRdb, not the publication. The sample contains about 800,000 distinct CDR3 sequences, nearly 60% of them found a single time. Jointly, the top ten make up 20% to 25% of the sample.

The donors were 40 or so Caucasian individuals from Russia, aged roughly 6 to 100 years, who were systemically healthy. Each donor gave approximately 9.3 milliliters of peripheral blood, collected into EDTA-treated Vacutainer tubes. Ficoll-Paque density-gradient centrifugation was used to isolate PBMCs, with at least 6 million obtained per sample. Total RNA, at least 6 micrograms per sample, was extracted from PBMCs with Trizol reagent. Naive CD45RAhigh/CD27high T cell percentages were measured by flow cytometry on a PBMC aliquot from every donor. The data derive from a study of blood T cells in healthy people across ages (dated by TCRdb to the mid-2010s). Study-wide context: In model experiments, roughly one uniquely barcoded TCR beta cDNA molecule per two T cells was captured by template switching. The donors were divided into four age groups: young (average around 17 years), middle-aged (around 41), aged (around 59) and long-lived (roughly 88). The study analyzed two additional independent replicas of 1 million unique cDNA reads from the same blood draw for two donors, one aged 18 to 30 and one aged 80 or older. To avoid experimental bias, donors of different ages were spread randomly across the sequencing lanes. Age-related changes in TCR beta repertoire diversity were measured in the study by deep sequencing normalized with unique cDNA molecular identifiers.

The CDR3, cysteine through phenylalanine, is 14 amino acids long. The DNA shown is the 42-base CDR3, in frame from base 1. CDR1 is given as SQVTM and CDR2 as ANQGSEA, both from the germline V gene. The V and J ends are trimmed by 6 bases and 2 bases, leaving 16 bases between them. The investigation overall reported the following: Compared with the aged group, the long-lived group had more naive CD4+ T cells, fewer expanded clones and increased TCR diversity, suggesting age selection. Estimates of total diversity based on one million sequenced T cells were considered lower bounds and underestimates. Bulk unsorted PBMC profiling prevented conclusive comparison of naive and antigen-experienced compartments. Donor CMV infection status was unknown, potentially confounding age-related changes in expanded clonotypes. Observed TCR beta diversity correlated strongly with the percentage of naive T cells measured by flow cytometry. As age increased, observed TCR beta diversity per million T cells dropped in a roughly linear way, and a significant reduction was already evident by age around 41.

Recombination joined TRBV29-1 with TRBJ1-2; the D gene is perhaps TRBD1, on 5 matching bases. The clonotype was recovered from a man aged 25-45 years in good health. The sequenced sample was blood. The DNA sequence follows: TGCAGCGTGAGCACCGGGGGTACCAACTATGGCTACACCTTC. This gives the protein CSVSTGGTNYGYTF.